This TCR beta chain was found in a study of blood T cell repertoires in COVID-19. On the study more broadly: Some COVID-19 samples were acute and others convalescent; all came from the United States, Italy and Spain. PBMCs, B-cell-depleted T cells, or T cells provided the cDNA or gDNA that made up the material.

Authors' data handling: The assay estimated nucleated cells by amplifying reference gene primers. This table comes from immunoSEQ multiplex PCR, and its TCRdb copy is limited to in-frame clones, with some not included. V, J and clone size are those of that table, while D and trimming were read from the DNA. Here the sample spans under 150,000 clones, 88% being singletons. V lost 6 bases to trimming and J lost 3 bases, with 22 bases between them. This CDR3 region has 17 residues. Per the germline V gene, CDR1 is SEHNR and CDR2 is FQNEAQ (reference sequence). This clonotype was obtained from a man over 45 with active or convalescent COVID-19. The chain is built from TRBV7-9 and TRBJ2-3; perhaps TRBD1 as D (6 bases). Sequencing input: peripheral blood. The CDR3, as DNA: TGTGCCAGCAGTTCAAGGGTGGACAGAAAGAGTACAGATACGCAGTATTTT. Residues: CASSSRVDRKSTDTQYF.